This TCR beta chain was documented in a study of identical twins. Notes on this clonotype: The antigen remains undetermined.

The CDR3 length is 13 residues. V shed 8 bases, J shed 15 bases, and the junction held 12 bases outside the gene matches. Each CDR3 protein is one row after TCRdb ran MiXCR on the 5' RACE reads. The sample includes fewer than 900,000 distinct CDR3 sequences, 18% of them seen just once. Study conclusions and caveats: Twin sharing of out-of-frame TCR alpha was underestimated by models in monozygotic pairs.

Separately, the same data were catalogued under a study of T cells expressing NK-cell markers.

The sequence was collected from a woman between 18 and 30 years old in good health. The chain recombines TRBV12-3 or TRBV12-4 with TRBJ2-1, with TRBD2 identical over 11 bases. Sample: PBMCs. CDR3 protein: CASQKGTSGGRFF. Here the CDR3 DNA reads TGTGCCAGCCAAAAGGGGACTAGCGGCGGGAGGTTCTTC.